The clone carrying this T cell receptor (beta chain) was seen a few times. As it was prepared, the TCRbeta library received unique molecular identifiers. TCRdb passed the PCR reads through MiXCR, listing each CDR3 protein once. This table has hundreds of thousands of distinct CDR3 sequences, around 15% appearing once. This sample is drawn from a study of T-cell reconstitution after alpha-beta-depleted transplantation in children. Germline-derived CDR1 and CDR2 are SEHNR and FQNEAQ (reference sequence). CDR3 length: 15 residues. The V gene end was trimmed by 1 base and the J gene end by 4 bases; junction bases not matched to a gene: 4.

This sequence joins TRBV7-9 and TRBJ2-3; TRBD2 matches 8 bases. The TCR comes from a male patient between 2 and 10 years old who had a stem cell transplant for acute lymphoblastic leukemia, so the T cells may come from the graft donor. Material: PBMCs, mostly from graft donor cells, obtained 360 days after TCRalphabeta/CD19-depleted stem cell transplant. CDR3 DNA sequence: TGTGCCAGCAGCTTAGTGGGACTAGTGGCAGATACGCAGTATTTT. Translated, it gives CASSLVGLVADTQYF.